These 16 T cell receptor beta chains were sequenced from one sample in a study of blood T cell repertoires in COVID-19. Generated by immunoSEQ multiplex PCR, the TCRdb table keeps only in-frame clones and is missing some. The profile shows about 44,000 clones, 75% to 90% of them singletons. What was sequenced was peripheral blood. The receptor set was obtained from a woman aged 80 or over in a cohort sampled during active or convalescent COVID-19.

J is TRBJ1-2 and V is TRBV24-1, with 8 bases fitting TRBD1. The CDR3 has 12 residues. V lost 6 bases and J lost 4; bases outside the gene matches: 0. The germline V gene encodes CDR1 KGHDR and CDR2 SFDVKD. For the CDR3, the DNA is TGTGCCACCAGTACAGGGGGCTATGGCTACACCTTC. It codes for CATSTGGYGYTF.

In its sample, this clone was seen once. The V call is TRBV6-1, the J call TRBJ1-2; maybe TRBD1 (5 bases). Trimming removed 1 base at V and 4 bases at J, with 16 bases between. The CDR3 has 16 amino acids. Germline V lookup: CDR1 MNHNS, CDR2 SASEGT. CDR3 loop: CASSEGWVGQTYGYTF. CDR3 coding DNA: TGTGCCAGCAGTGAAGGGTGGGTCGGACAAACCTATGGCTACACCTTC.

The chain has TRBV21-1 and TRBJ2-3; the table's D call, TRBD2, was not checked against the DNA. TRBV21-1 constitutes a pseudogene. The CDR3 runs 15 residues. Here the CDR3 reads CASSNEGQGTDTQYF. Here the CDR3 DNA reads TGTGCCAGCAGCAACGAGGGTCAGGGCACAGATACGCAGTATTTT.

The rearrangement links TRBV4-3 to TRBJ1-5, with a weak D call TRBD1 (5 bases). V gave up 0 bases and J gave up 3 bases, with 9 bases separating them. CDR3 length: 15 amino acids. CDR1 is LGHNA, CDR2 YSLEER, per germline. CDR3 in DNA: TGCGCCAGCAGCCAAGACCGGACACTCAATCAGCCCCAGCATTTT. Translation: CASSQDRTLNQPQHF.

The rearrangement links TRBV9 to TRBJ2-3; TRBD2 matches at 8 bases. Per germline, CDR1 SGDLS and CDR2 YYNGEE. The length of the CDR3 is 16 residues. Germline trimming cut 1 base from V and 2 bases from J; bases unmatched to any gene: 6. CDR3 sequence: CASSVKAGGHTDTQYF. Here the CDR3 DNA reads TGTGCCAGCAGCGTAAAGGCGGGGGGTCACACAGATACGCAGTATTTT.

Points on this clone: The germline gene is not matched at one end of the junction; a read error may be the cause. The chain is built from TRBV11-2 and TRBJ2-7; the D is unclear. The CDR3 has 14 residues. Germline V gene lookup returns CDR1 SGHAT and CDR2 FQNNGV. The DNA for the CDR3 is TGTGCCAGCAGCCCAGTCCCATCATCCTCCGAGCAGTACTTC. Translating it yields CASSPVPSSSEQYF.

V is TRBV7-9 and J is TRBJ1-1; TRBD1 is a possible D gene (6 bases). CDR1 and CDR2 from the germline V gene are SEHNR and FQNEAQ (reference sequence). Deletions cut 4 bases from V and 2 bases from J, with 17 bases between. The CDR3 is 16 amino acids. CDR3 bases: TGTGCCAGCAGCTCGCCCCCACAGGGACCTAACACTGAAGCTTTCTTT. Protein product: CASSSPPQGPNTEAFF.

The V call is TRBV2, the J call TRBJ2-3; a weak D match, TRBD1 (6 bases). The CDR3 length is 15 residues. V was cut by 8 bases and J by 3 bases, with 18 bases left in between. Germline V lookup: CDR1 SNHLY, CDR2 FYNNEI. The CDR3 is CASSGQSLRTDTQYF. The DNA for the CDR3 is TGTGCCAGCTCTGGACAGAGCTTGAGGACAGATACGCAGTATTTT.

The chain couples TRBV5-4 to TRBJ2-5; the match to TRBD2 covers 10 bases. Trimming took 3 bases from V and 4 from J; bases not matched to a gene: 3. Germline values: CDR1 SGHNT, CDR2 YYREEE (reference sequence). The CDR3 consists of 14 residues. The CDR3 is CASSSRLAGETQYF. The CDR3 DNA sequence: TGTGCCAGCAGCTCCCGACTAGCGGGAGAGACCCAGTACTTC.

V and J are TRBV18 and TRBJ2-1; TRBD1 matches at 10 bases. This CDR3 has 16 residues. CDR1 and CDR2 from the germline V gene are KGHSH and LQKENI. V lost 0 bases, J lost 4 bases, and 3 bases stayed unmatched. The CDR3 region is CASSPPGQGTYNEQFF. The DNA for the CDR3 is TGTGCCAGCTCACCACCGGGACAGGGGACTTACAATGAGCAGTTCTTC.

This clone occurred once. The V gene is TRBV11-2, the J gene TRBJ1-1, with D possibly TRBD1 on 5 matching bases. The CDR3 is 12 amino acids. Germline CDR1 and CDR2: SGHAT and FQNNGV. Trimming shortened V by 4 bases and J by 5 bases, and 8 bases separated the two germline ends. The CDR3 DNA is TGTGCCAGCAGCTACGGGGGTACTGAAGCTTTCTTT. Protein product: CASSYGGTEAFF.

The chain recombines TRBV30 with TRBJ2-2; tentatively, D is TRBD1 (6 bases). CDR3 size: 15 residues. V was pared by 2 bases and J by 4 bases, with 14 bases between. Germline loops: CDR1 GTSNPN, CDR2 SVGIG (reference sequence). The CDR3 protein is CAWSSDGTLTGELFF. The CDR3 DNA is TGTGCCTGGAGTTCCGACGGGACACTCACCGGGGAGCTGTTTTTT.

The chain employs TRBV4-3 and TRBJ1-5; D may be TRBD1 (6 bases). This CDR3 has 17 residues. The germline V gene encodes CDR1 LGHNA and CDR2 YSLEER. V was clipped by 0 bases and J by 1 base, with 13 bases between them. The CDR3 spells CASSQEAGARSNQPQHF. The DNA of the CDR3 is TGCGCCAGCAGCCAAGAGGCGGGGGCGCGGAGCAATCAGCCCCAGCATTTT.

The J gene is TRBJ1-1, the V gene TRBV3-1 (or the pseudogene TRBV3-2); D possibly corresponds to TRBD1 (6 bases). Trimming stripped 2 bases from V and 7 bases from J, with 11 bases between. Germline CDR1 LGHDT, CDR2 YNNKEL (reference sequence). CDR3 length: 13 residues. The CDR3 DNA is TGTGCCAGCAGCCAACTGGAAGGGGGTGAAGCTTTCTTT. This translates into CASSQLEGGEAFF.

There are a few counts of this clone. The chain joins TRBV9 to TRBJ2-2; 10 bases agree with TRBD2. Germline values: CDR1 SGDLS, CDR2 YYNGEE. The CDR3 runs 14 residues. J was trimmed by 12 bases and V by 4 bases; bases with no gene match: 9. CDR3 sequence reads: CASSPDLAGEKLFF. The CDR3 DNA reads as TGTGCCAGCAGCCCAGACCTAGCGGGAGAAAAGCTGTTTTTT.

This sequence joins TRBV6-5 and TRBJ2-1; TRBD2 is a possible D gene (6 bases). The CDR3 is 13 residues long. Trimming pared 9 bases from V and 6 bases from J, leaving 15 bases between. Looked up from germline, CDR1 is MNHEY and CDR2 is SVGAGI. In DNA, the CDR3 is TGTGCCAGGAAAGATAGCGGACTCAATGAGCAGTTCTTC. Its translation: CARKDSGLNEQFF.